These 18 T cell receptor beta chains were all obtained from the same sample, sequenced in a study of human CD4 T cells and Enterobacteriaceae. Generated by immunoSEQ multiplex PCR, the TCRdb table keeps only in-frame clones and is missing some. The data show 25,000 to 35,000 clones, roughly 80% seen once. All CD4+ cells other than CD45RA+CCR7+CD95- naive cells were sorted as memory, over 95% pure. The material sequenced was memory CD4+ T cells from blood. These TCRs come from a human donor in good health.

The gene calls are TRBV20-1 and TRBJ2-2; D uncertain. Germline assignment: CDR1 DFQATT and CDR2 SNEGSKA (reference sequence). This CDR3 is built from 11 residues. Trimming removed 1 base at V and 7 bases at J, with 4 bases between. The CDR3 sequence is CSARAIGELFF. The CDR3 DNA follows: TGCAGTGCTAGAGCCATCGGGGAGCTGTTTTTT.

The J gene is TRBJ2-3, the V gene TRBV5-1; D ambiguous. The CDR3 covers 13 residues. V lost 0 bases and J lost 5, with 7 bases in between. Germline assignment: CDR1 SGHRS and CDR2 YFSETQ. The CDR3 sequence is CASSLAGRDTQYF. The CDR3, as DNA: TGCGCCAGCAGCTTGGCCGGGCGAGATACGCAGTATTTT.

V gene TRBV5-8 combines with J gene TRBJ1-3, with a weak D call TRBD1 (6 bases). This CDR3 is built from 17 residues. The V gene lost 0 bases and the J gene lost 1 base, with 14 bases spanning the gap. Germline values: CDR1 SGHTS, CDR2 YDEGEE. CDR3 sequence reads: CASSLGTDSRSGNTIYF. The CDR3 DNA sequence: TGTGCCAGCAGCTTGGGGACGGACAGCCGATCTGGAAACACCATATATTTT.

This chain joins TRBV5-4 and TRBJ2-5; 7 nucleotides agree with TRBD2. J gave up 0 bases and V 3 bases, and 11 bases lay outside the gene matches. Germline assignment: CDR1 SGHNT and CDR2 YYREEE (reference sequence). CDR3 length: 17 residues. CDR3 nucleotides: TGTGCCAGCAGCTCTTCTGGCGGGAGCTTAAACCAAGAGACCCAGTACTTC. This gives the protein CASSSSGGSLNQETQYF.

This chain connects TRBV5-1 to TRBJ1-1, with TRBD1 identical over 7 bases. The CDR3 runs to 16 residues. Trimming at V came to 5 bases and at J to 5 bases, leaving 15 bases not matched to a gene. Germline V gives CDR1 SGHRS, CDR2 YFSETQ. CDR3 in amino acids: CASSPTGAAARTEAFF. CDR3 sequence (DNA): TGCGCCAGCAGTCCAACAGGGGCCGCCGCAAGGACTGAAGCTTTCTTT.

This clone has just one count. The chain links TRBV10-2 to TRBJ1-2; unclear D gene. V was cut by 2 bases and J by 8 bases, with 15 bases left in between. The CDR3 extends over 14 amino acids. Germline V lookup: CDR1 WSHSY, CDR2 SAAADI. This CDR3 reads CASSENFRASGYTF. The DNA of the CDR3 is TGCGCCAGCAGTGAGAATTTTCGGGCGTCCGGCTACACCTTC.

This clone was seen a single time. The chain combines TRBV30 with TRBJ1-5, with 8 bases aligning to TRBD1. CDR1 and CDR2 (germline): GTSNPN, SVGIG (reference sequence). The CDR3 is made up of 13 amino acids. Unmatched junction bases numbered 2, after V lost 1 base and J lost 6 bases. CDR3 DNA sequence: TGTGCCTGGAGTGGGACAGGGCCTCAGCCCCAGCATTTT. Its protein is CAWSGTGPQPQHF.

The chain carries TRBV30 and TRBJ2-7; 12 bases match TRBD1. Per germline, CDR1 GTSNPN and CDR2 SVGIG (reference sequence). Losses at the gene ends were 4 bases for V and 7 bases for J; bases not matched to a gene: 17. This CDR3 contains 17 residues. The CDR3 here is CAWIALGSGQGAKEQYF. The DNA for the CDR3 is TGTGCCTGGATAGCCTTAGGTTCGGGACAGGGGGCTAAAGAGCAGTACTTC.

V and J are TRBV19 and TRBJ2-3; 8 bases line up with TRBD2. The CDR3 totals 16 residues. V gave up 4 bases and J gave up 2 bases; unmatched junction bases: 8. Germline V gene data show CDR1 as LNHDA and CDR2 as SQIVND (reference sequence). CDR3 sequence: CASSTQRERLTDTQYF. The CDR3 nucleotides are TGTGCCAGTAGTACCCAGCGGGAGCGACTCACAGATACGCAGTATTTT.

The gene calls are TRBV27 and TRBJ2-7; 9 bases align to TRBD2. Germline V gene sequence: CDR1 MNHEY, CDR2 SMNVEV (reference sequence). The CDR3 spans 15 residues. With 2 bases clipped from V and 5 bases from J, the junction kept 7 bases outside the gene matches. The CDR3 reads CASSLLSGRGNEQYF. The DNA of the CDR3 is TGTGCCAGCAGTTTACTTAGCGGGAGAGGGAACGAGCAGTACTTC.

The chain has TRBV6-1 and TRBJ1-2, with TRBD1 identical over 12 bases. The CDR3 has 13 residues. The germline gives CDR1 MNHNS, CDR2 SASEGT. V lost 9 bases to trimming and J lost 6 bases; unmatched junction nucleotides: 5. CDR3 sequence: CASGTGGADGYTF. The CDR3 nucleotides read TGTGCCAGTGGGACAGGGGGCGCGGATGGCTACACCTTC.

The CDR3: CASTLRLAGDITYNEQFF. In nucleotides, the CDR3 is TGTGCCAGTACCCTACGACTAGCGGGAGATATCACCTACAATGAGCAGTTCTTC. The chain links TRBV19 to TRBJ2-1; 12 positions match TRBD2. Trimming removed 7 bases from V and 2 bases from J; junction bases left unmatched: 12. Per the germline V gene, CDR1 is LNHDA and CDR2 is SQIVND (reference sequence). The length of the CDR3 is 18 residues.

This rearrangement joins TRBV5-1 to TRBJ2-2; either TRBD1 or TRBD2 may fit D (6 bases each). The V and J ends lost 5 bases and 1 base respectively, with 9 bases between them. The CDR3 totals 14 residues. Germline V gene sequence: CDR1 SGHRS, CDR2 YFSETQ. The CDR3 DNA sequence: TGCGCCAGCAGGCGGGACATGAACACCGGGGAGCTGTTTTTT. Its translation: CASRRDMNTGELFF.

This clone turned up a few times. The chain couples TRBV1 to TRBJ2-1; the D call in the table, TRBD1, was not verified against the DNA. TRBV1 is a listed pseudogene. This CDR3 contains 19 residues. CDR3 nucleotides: TGCACCAGCAGCCAATATGGAGGGATGGGACAGGCCATCTACAATGAGCAGTTCTTC. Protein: CTSSQYGGMGQAIYNEQFF.

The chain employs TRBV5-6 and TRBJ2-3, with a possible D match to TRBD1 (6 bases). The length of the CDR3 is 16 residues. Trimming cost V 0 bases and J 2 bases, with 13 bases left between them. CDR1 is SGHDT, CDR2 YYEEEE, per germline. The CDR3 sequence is CASSLGAGTPTDTQYF. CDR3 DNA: TGTGCCAGCAGCTTGGGTGCAGGGACACCCACAGATACGCAGTATTTT.

This chain's CDR3 is CASSLGTGTTYGYTF. CDR3 bases: TGTGCCAGCAGCTTGGGAACCGGGACCACATATGGCTACACCTTC. The rearrangement joins TRBV5-6 to TRBJ1-2; D is possibly TRBD1 (5 bases). This CDR3 has 15 amino acids. From germline, CDR1 is SGHDT and CDR2 YYEEEE. V was clipped by 0 bases and J by 5 bases, with 14 bases between them.

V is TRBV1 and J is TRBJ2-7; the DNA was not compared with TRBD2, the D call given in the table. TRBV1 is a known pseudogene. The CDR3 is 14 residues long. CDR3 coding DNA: TGCACCAGCAGCCCCGGGGGGCAGACCATCGAGCAGTACTTC. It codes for CTSSPGGQTIEQYF.

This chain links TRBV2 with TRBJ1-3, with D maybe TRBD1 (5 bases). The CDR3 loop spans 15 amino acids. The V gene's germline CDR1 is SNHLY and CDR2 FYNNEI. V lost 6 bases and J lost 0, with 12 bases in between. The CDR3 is CASRGLLSSGNTIYF. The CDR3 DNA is TGTGCCAGCAGGGGACTCTTGAGCTCTGGAAACACCATATATTTT.